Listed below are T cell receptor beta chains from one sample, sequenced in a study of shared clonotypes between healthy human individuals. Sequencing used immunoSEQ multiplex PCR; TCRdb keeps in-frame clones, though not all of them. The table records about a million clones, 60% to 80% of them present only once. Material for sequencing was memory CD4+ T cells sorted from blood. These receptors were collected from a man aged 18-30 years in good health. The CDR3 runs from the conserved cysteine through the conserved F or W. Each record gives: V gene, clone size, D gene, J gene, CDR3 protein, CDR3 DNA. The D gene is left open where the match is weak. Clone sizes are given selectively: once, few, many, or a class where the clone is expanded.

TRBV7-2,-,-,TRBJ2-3,CASSLEASTDTQYF,TGTGCCAGCAGCTTAGAGGCGAGCACAGATACGCAGTATTTT
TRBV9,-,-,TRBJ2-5,CASSVVGVGETQYF,TGTGCCAGCAGCGTAGTGGGGGTGGGAGAGACCCAGTACTTC
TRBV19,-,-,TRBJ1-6,CASSIEAQGNSPLHF,TGTGCCAGTAGTATAGAAGCACAGGGAAATTCACCCCTCCACTTT
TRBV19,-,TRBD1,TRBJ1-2,CASTPLEGQGARGYTF,TGTGCCAGTACCCCTTTGGAGGGACAGGGGGCGAGAGGCTACACCTTC
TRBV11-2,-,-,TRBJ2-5,CASSARRLEQETQYF,TGTGCCAGCAGCGCCAGAAGACTAGAACAAGAGACCCAGTACTTC
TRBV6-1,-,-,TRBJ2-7,CASSEAAGYEQYF,TGTGCCAGCAGTGAGGCGGCGGGCTACGAGCAGTACTTC
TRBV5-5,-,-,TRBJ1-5,CASRFRDGDYQPQHF,TGTGCCAGCAGATTCCGGGACGGTGATTATCAGCCCCAGCATTTT
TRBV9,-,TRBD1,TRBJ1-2,CASSVAGTGIYGYTF,TGTGCCAGCAGCGTAGCCGGGACAGGGATCTATGGCTACACCTTC
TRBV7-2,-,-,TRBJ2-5,CASSYTGAGETQYF,TGTGCCAGCAGTTATACAGGGGCGGGGGAGACCCAGTACTTC
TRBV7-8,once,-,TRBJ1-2,CASSLAGGIYGYTF,TGTGCCAGCAGCTTAGCGGGGGGAATCTATGGCTACACCTTC
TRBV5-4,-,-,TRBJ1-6,CASSLGGQGKSSPLHF,TGTGCCAGCAGCTTGGGGGGCCAGGGGAAGAGTTCACCCCTCCACTTT
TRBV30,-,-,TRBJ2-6,CAWSGTELWANVLTF,TGTGCCTGGAGTGGAACAGAGCTCTGGGCCAACGTCCTGACTTTC
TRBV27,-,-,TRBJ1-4,CASSRHRDSANEKLFF,TGTGCCAGCAGCCGGCACAGGGATTCGGCTAATGAAAAACTGTTTTTT
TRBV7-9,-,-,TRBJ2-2,CASSLTWGGLNTGELFF,TGTGCCAGCAGCTTGACCTGGGGCGGACTGAACACCGGGGAGCTGTTTTTT
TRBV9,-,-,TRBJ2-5,CASSVRDQETQYF,TGTGCCAGCAGCGTACGAGACCAAGAGACCCAGTACTTC
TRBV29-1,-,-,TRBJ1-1,CSVEGGGLVGTEAFF,TGCAGCGTTGAGGGTGGGGGGCTGGTCGGCACTGAAGCTTTCTTT
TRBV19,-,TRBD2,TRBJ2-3,CASSTTSGTRNTQYF,TGTGCCAGTAGTACGACTAGCGGGACAAGAAATACGCAGTATTTT
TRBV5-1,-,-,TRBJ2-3,CASSSGWVTDTQYF,TGCGCCAGCAGCTCGGGATGGGTCACAGATACGCAGTATTTT
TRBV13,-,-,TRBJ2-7,CASSSPDKGYEQYF,TGTGCCAGCAGCTCCCCGGACAAAGGGTACGAGCAGTACTTC
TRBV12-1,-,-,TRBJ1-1,CASSSRSPGSTEAFF,TGTGCCAGCAGCTCCCGAAGTCCGGGATCCACTGAAGCTTTCTTT
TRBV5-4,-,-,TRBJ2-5,CASSYKGRRIFETQYF,TGTGCCAGCAGCTATAAGGGACGCCGGATTTTTGAGACCCAGTACTTC
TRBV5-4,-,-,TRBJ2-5,CASSLGGATSLGTQYF,TGTGCCAGCAGCTTGGGGGGAGCTACCAGCCTTGGGACCCAGTACTTC
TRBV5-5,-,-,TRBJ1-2,CASSLQSWGLHYGYTF,TGTGCCAGCAGCTTGCAGTCTTGGGGCCTCCACTATGGCTACACCTTC
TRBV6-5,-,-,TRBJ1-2,CASVSAGGEDYGYTF,TGTGCCAGCGTCAGTGCGGGGGGCGAGGACTATGGCTACACCTTC
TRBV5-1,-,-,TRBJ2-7,CASSFQQGSHEQYF,TGCGCCAGCAGCTTCCAGCAGGGATCCCACGAGCAGTACTTC
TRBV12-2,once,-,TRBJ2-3,CASRLGWEGPSSTDTQYF,TGTGCAAGTCGCTTAGGATGGGAGGGCCCTTCGAGCACAGATACGCAGTATTTT
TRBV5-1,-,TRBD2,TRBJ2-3,CASSSRLAGGPTDTQYF,TGCGCCAGCAGTTCCCGACTAGCGGGAGGGCCAACAGATACGCAGTATTTT
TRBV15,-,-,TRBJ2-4,CATSRDFGEAKNIQYF,TGTGCCACCAGCAGAGATTTTGGGGAAGCCAAAAACATTCAGTACTTC
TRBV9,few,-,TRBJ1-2,CASSVADRADRYGYTF,TGTGCCAGCAGCGTTGCTGACCGGGCAGACCGCTATGGCTACACCTTC
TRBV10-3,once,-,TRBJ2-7,CAISVKGVAYEQYF,TGTGCCATCAGTGTTAAGGGGGTGGCCTACGAGCAGTACTTC
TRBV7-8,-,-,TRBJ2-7,CASSLQLSSYEQYF,TGTGCCAGCAGCTTGCAATTAAGCTCCTACGAGCAGTACTTC
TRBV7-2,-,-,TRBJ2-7,CASSFNPTVISSYEQYF,TGTGCCAGCAGCTTTAACCCGACAGTCATTAGCTCCTACGAGCAGTACTTC
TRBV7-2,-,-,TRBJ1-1,CASIATSWYGTEAFF,TGTGCCAGCATCGCAACCTCATGGTACGGCACTGAAGCTTTCTTT
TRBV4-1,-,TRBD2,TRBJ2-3,CASSQDRTSGGYTDTQYF,TGCGCCAGCAGCCAGGATCGGACTAGCGGGGGGTACACAGATACGCAGTATTTT
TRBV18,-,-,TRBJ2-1,CASSPDRPSYNEQFF,TGTGCCAGCTCACCGGACAGACCCTCCTACAATGAGCAGTTCTTC
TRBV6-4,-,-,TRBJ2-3,CASSVDGLTDTQYF,TGTGCCAGCAGTGTAGACGGCCTCACAGATACGCAGTATTTT
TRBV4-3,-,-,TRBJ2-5,CASSPTGMGQETQYF,TGCGCCAGCAGCCCCACGGGAATGGGCCAGGAGACCCAGTACTTC
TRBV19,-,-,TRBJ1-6,CASGGWGGASPLHF,TGTGCCTCCGGCGGGTGGGGGGGCGCTTCACCCCTCCACTTT
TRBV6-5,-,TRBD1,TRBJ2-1,CASTAPGQGIHEQFF,TGTGCCAGCACCGCACCGGGACAGGGGATCCATGAGCAGTTCTTC
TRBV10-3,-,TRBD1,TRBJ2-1,CATSDRGSYNEQFF,TGTGCCACCTCGGACAGGGGTTCCTACAATGAGCAGTTCTTC
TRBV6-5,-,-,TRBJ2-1,CASSLGGSYNEQFF,TGTGCCAGCAGCCTTGGAGGTTCCTACAATGAGCAGTTCTTC
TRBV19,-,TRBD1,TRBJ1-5,CASSITGEQPQHF,TGTGCCAGTAGTATAACAGGGGAGCAGCCCCAGCATTTT
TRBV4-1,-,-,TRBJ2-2,CASSQGRRADTGELFF,TGCGCCAGCAGCCAAGGTCGGAGGGCGGACACCGGGGAGCTGTTTTTT
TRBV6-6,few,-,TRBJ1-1,CASRRVETEAFF,TGTGCCAGCAGGAGGGTGGAAACTGAAGCTTTCTTT
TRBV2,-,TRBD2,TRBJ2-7,CASSAAAGGYEQYF,TGTGCCAGCAGTGCGGCAGCGGGGGGCTACGAGCAGTACTTC
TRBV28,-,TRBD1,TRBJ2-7,CASSLGTGSYEQYF,TGTGCCAGCAGTTTAGGGACAGGTTCTTACGAGCAGTACTTC
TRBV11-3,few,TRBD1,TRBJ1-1,CASSLQGADPVTEAFF,TGTGCCAGCAGCTTACAGGGGGCGGACCCGGTCACTGAAGCTTTCTTT
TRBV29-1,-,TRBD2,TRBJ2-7,CSVGQREGLGEQYF,TGCAGCGTTGGGCAGCGGGAGGGCCTCGGCGAGCAGTACTTC
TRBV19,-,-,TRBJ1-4,CASSIVVGPNEKLFF,TGTGCCAGTAGTATAGTGGTCGGACCGAATGAAAAACTGTTTTTT
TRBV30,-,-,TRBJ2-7,CAWSVPFRGGEQYF,TGTGCCTGGAGTGTACCGTTCCGGGGCGGCGAGCAGTACTTC
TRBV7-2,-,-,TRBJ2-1,CASSLVGFSYNEQFF,TGTGCCAGCAGCTTAGTCGGGTTTTCCTACAATGAGCAGTTCTTC